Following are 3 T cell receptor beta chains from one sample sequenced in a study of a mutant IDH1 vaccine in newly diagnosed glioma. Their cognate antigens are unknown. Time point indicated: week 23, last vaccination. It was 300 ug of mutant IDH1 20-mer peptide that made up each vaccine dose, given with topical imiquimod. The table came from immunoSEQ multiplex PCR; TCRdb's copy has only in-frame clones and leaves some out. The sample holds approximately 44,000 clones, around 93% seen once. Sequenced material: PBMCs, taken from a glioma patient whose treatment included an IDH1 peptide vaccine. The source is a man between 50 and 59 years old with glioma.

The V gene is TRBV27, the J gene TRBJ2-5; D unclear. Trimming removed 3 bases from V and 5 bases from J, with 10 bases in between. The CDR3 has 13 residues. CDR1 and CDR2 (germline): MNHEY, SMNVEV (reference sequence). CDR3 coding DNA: TGTGCCAGCAGTTTCATGGTCGGGGAGACCCAGTACTTC. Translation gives CASSFMVGETQYF.

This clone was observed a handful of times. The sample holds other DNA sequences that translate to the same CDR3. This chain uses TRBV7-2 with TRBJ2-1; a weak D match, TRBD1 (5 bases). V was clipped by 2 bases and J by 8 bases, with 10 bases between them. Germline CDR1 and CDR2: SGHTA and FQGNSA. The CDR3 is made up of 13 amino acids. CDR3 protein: CASSLLLGHEQFF. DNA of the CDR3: TGTGCCAGCAGCTTATTGTTGGGGCATGAGCAGTTCTTC.

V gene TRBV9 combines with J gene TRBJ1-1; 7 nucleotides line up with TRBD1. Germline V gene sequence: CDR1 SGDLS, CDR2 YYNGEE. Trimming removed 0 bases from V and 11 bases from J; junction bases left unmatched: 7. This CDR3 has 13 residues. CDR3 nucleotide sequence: TGTGCCAGCAGCGTAGCGGTGACAGGGTGGGCTTTCTTT. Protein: CASSVAVTGWAFF.